One and the same sample provided the 11 T cell receptor beta chains below, sequenced in a study of T cell repertoires in cytomegalovirus infection. TCRdb re-analysed the reads in MiXCR, keeping a single row per CDR3 protein. Here the sample spans a few hundred thousand distinct CDR3 sequences, roughly 29% being singletons. Their antigens are not known. This specimen consisted of cultured PBMCs, obtained from culture after CMV antigen stimulation. The receptors come from a human donor in good health (CMV status not recorded). Some clones in this sample may be carry-over from other donors' samples.

CDR3 loop: CASSLGRGTETQYF. The CDR3 bases are TGTGCCAGCAGCTTAGGCCGGGGCACGGAGACCCAGTACTTC. V and J are TRBV11-3 and TRBJ2-5; D could derive from TRBD1 or TRBD2 (5 bases each). There are 14 residues in the CDR3. Germline V gene lookup returns CDR1 SGHNT and CDR2 YENEEA. V lost 1 base and J lost 5, with 11 bases in between.

V is TRBV7-4 and J is TRBJ2-7; 8 bases agree with TRBD2. This CDR3 is 15 amino acids long. Germline V gene data show CDR1 as SGHVT and CDR2 as SQSDAQ. The trim removed 8 bases at V and 3 bases at J, leaving 12 bases unmatched. The CDR3 DNA reads TGTGCCAGCGGCCCCAGACGGCTAGCGGGCTACGAGCAGTACTTC. Protein sequence: CASGPRRLAGYEQYF.

This chain joins TRBV7-8 and TRBJ1-2; possibly TRBD1 for D (5 bases). The CDR3 sequence is 13 residues long. Trimming cost V 1 base and J 4 bases, with 7 bases left between them. In germline, CDR1 is SGHVS, CDR2 FQNEAQ. The CDR3 reads CASSLGGIYGYTF. In DNA form, the CDR3 reads TGTGCCAGCAGCTTAGGGGGGATCTATGGCTACACCTTC.

The chain carries TRBV30 and TRBJ2-1; 11 bases map to TRBD2. V shed 2 bases and J 4 bases; nucleotides not matched to a gene: 7. Germline CDR1 reads GTSNPN; CDR2 reads SVGIG (reference sequence). This CDR3 has 16 residues. As DNA, the CDR3 is TGTGCCTGGAGTCGTGTCCCTAGCGGGAGGTACAATGAGCAGTTCTTC. Its protein product is CAWSRVPSGRYNEQFF.

This clonotype turned up a few times. J is TRBJ2-1 and V is TRBV20-1; D unclear. Germline CDR1 reads DFQATT; CDR2 reads SNEGSKA (reference sequence). The CDR3 contains 15 residues. Between the trimmed V and J ends, which lost 7 bases and 0 bases, there was a span of 16 bases. The CDR3 nucleotides are TGCAGTGGCCCCCCACACAAGGGCTCCTACAATGAGCAGTTCTTC. Amino acid sequence: CSGPPHKGSYNEQFF.

The chain carries TRBV6-6 and TRBJ1-2, with D unresolved. Trimming removed 7 bases from V and 2 bases from J, with 8 bases in between. Germline V gives CDR1 MNHNY, CDR2 SVGAGI (reference sequence). The CDR3 length is 12 residues. This CDR3 reads CASTTQNYGYTF. DNA of the CDR3: TGTGCCAGCACCACCCAGAACTATGGCTACACCTTC.

V and J are TRBV7-8 and TRBJ2-3; TRBD2 matches at 14 bases. Germline values: CDR1 SGHVS, CDR2 FQNEAQ. V dropped 4 bases and J dropped 0; count of bases not matched to a gene: 3. The CDR3 is made up of 17 amino acids. The CDR3: CASSSRLAGGSTDTQYF. CDR3 nucleotide sequence: TGTGCCAGCAGCTCAAGACTAGCGGGGGGGAGCACAGATACGCAGTATTTT.

This clonotype was found a few times. The CDR3 coding sequence is TGTGCCAGCAGTTTGCAGCATAGGGATAGCGAGAACACTGAAGCTTTCTTT. Translating gives CASSLQHRDSENTEAFF. V is TRBV7-9 and J is TRBJ1-1; D is unresolved. CDR3 length: 17 residues. Germline CDR1 reads SEHNR; CDR2 reads FQNEAQ (reference sequence). V was pared by 6 bases and J by 1 base, with 21 bases between.

On this clonotype: Compared with germline, one end of the junction differs, possibly owing to a read error. V gene TRBV7-6 combines with J gene TRBJ2-2; tentative D call: TRBD1 (6 bases). This CDR3 contains 13 residues. The germline CDR1 and CDR2 sequences are SGHVS and FNYEAQ. The CDR3 spells CASSFGQPGELFF. The CDR3 DNA follows: TGTGCTAGCAGCTTCGGACAGCCCGGGGAGCTGTTTTTT.

The chain is built from TRBV5-1 and TRBJ1-4; D not resolved. The CDR3 is 15 residues long. Trimming took 0 bases from V and 4 from J, leaving 10 bases between them. Germline loops: CDR1 SGHRS, CDR2 YFSETQ. The CDR3 loop is CASSLGPGLNEKLFF. In nucleotides, the CDR3 is TGCGCCAGCAGCTTGGGTCCAGGCCTTAATGAAAAACTGTTTTTT. Full variable domain (remainder filled in from reference TRBV5-1 and TRBJ1-4): KAGVTQTPRYLIKTRGQQVTLSCSPISGHRSVSWYQQTPGQGLQFLFEYFSETQRNKGNFPGRFSGRQFSNSRSEMNVSTLELGDSALYLCASSLGPGLNEKLFFGSGTQLSVL.

DNA for the CDR3: TGTGCCAGCGCTAAGTCAGGGAGCTACGAGCAGTACTTC. Its protein is CASAKSGSYEQYF. The chain has TRBV12-3 or TRBV12-4 and TRBJ2-7; D assignment may be TRBD1 or TRBD2 (5 bases each). Trimming stripped 8 bases from V and 3 bases from J, with 14 bases between. The CDR3 is 13 amino acids.